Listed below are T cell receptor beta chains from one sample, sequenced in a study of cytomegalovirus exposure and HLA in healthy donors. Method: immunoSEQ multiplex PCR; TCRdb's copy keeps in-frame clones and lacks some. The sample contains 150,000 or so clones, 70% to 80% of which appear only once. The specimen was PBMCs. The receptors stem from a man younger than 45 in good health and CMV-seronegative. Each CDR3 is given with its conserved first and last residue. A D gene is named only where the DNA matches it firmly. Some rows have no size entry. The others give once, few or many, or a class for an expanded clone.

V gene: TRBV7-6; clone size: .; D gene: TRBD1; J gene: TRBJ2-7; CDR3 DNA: TGTGCCAGCAGCTTAAAGGGACAGGGCGGCGAGCAGTACTTC; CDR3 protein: CASSLKGQGGEQYF
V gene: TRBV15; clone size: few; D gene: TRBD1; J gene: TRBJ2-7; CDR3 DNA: TGTGCCACCAGCAGACCACTCCCGGGACAGGGGGTCAGGCAGTACTTC; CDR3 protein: CATSRPLPGQGVRQYF
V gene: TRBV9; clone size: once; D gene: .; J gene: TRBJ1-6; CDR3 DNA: TGTGCCAGCAGCGGCCAACCGGGACTTAATTCACCCCTCCACTTT; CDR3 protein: CASSGQPGLNSPLHF
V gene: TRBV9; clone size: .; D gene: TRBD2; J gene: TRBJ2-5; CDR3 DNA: TGTGCCAGCAGCGTAGTAGGGACTAGCGGGGAGACCCAGTACTTC; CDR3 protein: CASSVVGTSGETQYF
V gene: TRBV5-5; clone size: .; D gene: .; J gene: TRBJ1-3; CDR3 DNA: TGTGCCAGCGGAGCTAAATACCAGGGATCTGGAAACACCATATATTTT; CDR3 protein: CASGAKYQGSGNTIYF
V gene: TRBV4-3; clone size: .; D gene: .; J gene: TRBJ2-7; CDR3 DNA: TGCGCCAGCAGCCAAGACAGGGGCGGCTACGAGCAGTACTTC; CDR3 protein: CASSQDRGGYEQYF
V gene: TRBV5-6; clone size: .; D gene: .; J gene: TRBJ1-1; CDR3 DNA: TGTGCCAGCAGCTTGGTCAGCGTGAACACTGAAGCTTTCTTT; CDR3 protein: CASSLVSVNTEAFF
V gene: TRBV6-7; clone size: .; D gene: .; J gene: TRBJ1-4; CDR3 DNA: TGTGCCAGCGAAGCGGAAGTGGAAAAACTGTTTTTT; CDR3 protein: CASEAEVEKLFF
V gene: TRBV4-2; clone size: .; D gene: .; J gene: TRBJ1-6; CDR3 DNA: TGTGCCAGCAGCCAAGATCGGAGCAATTCACCCCTCAACTTT; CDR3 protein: CASSQDRSNSPLNF
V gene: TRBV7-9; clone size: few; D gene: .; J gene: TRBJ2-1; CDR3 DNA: TGTGCCAGCAGCCGGGGTCCGGGCGGTGAGCAGTTCTTC; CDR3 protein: CASSRGPGGEQFF
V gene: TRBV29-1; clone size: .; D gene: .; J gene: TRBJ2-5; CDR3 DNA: TGCAGCGTCGAGACAACAGCAAAAGAGACCCAGTACTTC; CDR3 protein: CSVETTAKETQYF
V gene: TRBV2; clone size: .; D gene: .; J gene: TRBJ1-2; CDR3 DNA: TGTGCCAGCAGTACCAGGGACTATGGCTACACCTTC; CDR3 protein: CASSTRDYGYTF
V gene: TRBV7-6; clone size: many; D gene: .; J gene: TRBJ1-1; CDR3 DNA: TGTGCCAGCAGCTTAAGCGTGAACACTGAAGCTTTCTTT; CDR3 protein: CASSLSVNTEAFF
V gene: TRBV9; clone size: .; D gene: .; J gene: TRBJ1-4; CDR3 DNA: TGTGCCAGCAGCGAGGGAGACAGGCCTAATGGGAAACTGTTTTTT; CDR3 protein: CASSEGDRPNGKLFF
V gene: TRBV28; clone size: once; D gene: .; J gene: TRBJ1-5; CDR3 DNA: TGTGCCAGCAGTTTTGGGACACCGGGTGGTCAGCCCCAGCATTTT; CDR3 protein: CASSFGTPGGQPQHF
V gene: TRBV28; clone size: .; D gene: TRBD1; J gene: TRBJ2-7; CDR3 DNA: TGTGCCAGTTCCGGGACAGGTGCCTACGAGCAGTACTTC; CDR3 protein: CASSGTGAYEQYF
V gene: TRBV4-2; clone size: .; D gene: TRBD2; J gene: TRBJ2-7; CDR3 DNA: TGTGCCAGCAGCCAAGTATCAGTTGCGGGAGGGAACGAGCAGTACTTC; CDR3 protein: CASSQVSVAGGNEQYF
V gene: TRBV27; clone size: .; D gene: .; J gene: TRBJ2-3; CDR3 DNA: TGTGCCACTAAGAAGAGCTTCACAGATACGCAGTATTTT; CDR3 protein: CATKKSFTDTQYF
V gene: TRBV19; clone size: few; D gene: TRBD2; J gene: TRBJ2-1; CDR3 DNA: TGTGCCAGTAGTCCTCGGGGGGTGAGTGAGCAGTTCTTC; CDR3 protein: CASSPRGVSEQFF
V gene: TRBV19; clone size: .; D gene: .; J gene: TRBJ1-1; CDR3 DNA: TGTGCCAGTAGTACGAGCGGGAGTGGCACTGAAGCTTTCTTT; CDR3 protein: CASSTSGSGTEAFF
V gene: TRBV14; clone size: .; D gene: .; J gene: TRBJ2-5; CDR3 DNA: TGTGCCAGCAGCCACACCCTGGGGGGAGAGACCCAGTACTTC; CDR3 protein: CASSHTLGGETQYF
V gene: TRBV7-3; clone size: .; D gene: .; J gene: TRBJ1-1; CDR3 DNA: TGTGCCAGCAGCTTACTAGTGGAAACTGAAGCTTTCTTT; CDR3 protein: CASSLLVETEAFF
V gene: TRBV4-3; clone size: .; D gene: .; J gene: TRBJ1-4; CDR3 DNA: TGCGCCAGCAGCCAAGCCCTTAATGAAAAACTGTTTTTT; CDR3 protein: CASSQALNEKLFF
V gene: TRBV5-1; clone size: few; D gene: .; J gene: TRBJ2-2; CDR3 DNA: TGCGCCAGCACCCGGGGGAATAGCCGGAACGGGGAGCTGTTTTTT; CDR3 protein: CASTRGNSRNGELFF
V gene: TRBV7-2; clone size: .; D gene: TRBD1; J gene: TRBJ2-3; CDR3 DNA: TGTGCCAGCAGCCTTTGGACAGGGGATACGCAGTATTTT; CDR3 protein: CASSLWTGDTQYF
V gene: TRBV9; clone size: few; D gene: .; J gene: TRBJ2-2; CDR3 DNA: TGTGCCAGCAGCGGGACAGATGTTCACACCGGGGAGCTGTTTTTT; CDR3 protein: CASSGTDVHTGELFF
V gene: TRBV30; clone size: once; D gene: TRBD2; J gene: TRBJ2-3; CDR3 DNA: TGTGCCTGGAGTGTACTGGGGGGGGTCACAGATACGCAGTATTTT; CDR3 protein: CAWSVLGGVTDTQYF
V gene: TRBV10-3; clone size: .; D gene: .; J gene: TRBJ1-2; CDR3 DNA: TGTGCCATCAGTGGTAGAGAGAACTATGGCTACACCTTC; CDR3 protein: CAISGRENYGYTF
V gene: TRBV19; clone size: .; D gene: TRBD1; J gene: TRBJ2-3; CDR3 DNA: TGTGCCAGTAGGATGACAGGGAATGATACGCAGTATTTT; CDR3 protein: CASRMTGNDTQYF
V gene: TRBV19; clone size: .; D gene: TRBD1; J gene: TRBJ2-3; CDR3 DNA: TGTGCCAGTCGACCCGGGACAGATGTATCAGATACGCAGTATTTT; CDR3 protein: CASRPGTDVSDTQYF
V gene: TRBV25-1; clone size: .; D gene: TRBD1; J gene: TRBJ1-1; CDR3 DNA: TGTGCCAGCAGTGAAACACAGGGGCGGACTGAAGCTTTCTTT; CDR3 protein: CASSETQGRTEAFF
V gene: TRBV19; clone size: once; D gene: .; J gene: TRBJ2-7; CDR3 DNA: TGTGCCAGTAGTATTTCAGGGACCTACGAGCAGTACTTC; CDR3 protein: CASSISGTYEQYF
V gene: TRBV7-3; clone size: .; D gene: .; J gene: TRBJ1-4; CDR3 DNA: TGTGCCAGCAGCTTAAACCCTGGTCGGGTCAATGAAAAACTGTTTTTT; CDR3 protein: CASSLNPGRVNEKLFF
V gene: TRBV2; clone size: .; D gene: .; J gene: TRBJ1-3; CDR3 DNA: TGTGCCAGCAGAGTACAGAGTTTCTCTGGAAACACCATATATTTT; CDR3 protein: CASRVQSFSGNTIYF
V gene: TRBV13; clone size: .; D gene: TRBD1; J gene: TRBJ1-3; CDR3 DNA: TGTGCCAGCAGCACACGGACAGGGGGCGGCTCTGGAAACACCATATATTTT; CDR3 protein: CASSTRTGGGSGNTIYF
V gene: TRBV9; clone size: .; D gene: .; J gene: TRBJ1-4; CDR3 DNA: TGTGCCAGCAGCGTAGGCAGATTTAATGAAAAACTGTTTTTT; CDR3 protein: CASSVGRFNEKLFF
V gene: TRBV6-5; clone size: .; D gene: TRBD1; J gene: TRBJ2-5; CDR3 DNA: TGTGCCAGCAGTTACGAAGGACAGGGGGCCGGAGAGACCCAGTACTTC; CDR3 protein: CASSYEGQGAGETQYF
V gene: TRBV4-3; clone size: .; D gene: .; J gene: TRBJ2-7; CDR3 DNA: TGCGCCAGCAGCCAAGATCCCAGGTCCTACGAGCAGTACTTC; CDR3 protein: CASSQDPRSYEQYF
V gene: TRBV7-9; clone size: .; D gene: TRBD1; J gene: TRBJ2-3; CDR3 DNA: TGTGCCAGCAGGCCGGGACAGGGGCCAGATACGCAGTATTTT; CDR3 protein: CASRPGQGPDTQYF
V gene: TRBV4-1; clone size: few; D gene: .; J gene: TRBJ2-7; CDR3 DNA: TGCGCCAGCAGCCAAGATGGCGGGGCTTACTCCTACGAGCAGTACTTC; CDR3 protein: CASSQDGGAYSYEQYF
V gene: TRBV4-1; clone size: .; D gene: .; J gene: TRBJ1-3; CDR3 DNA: TGCGCCAGCAGCCAAGAACAGATCTCTGGAAACACCATATATTTT; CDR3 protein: CASSQEQISGNTIYF